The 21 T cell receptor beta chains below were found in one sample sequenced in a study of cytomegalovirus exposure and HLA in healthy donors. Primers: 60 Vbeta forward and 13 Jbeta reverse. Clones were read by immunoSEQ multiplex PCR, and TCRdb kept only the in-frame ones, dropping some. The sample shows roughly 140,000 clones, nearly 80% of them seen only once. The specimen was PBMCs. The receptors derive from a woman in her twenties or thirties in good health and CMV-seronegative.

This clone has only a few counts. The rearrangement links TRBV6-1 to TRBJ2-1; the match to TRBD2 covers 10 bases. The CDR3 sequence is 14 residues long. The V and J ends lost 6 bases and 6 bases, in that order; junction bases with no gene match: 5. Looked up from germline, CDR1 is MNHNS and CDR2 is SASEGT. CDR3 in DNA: TGTGCCAGCAGGAGCGGGGGGGCTTCCAATGAGCAGTTCTTC. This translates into CASRSGGASNEQFF.

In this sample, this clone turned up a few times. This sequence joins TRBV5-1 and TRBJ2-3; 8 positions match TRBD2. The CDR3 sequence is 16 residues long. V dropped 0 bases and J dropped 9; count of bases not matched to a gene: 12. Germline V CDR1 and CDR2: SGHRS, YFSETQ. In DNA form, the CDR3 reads TGCGCCAGCAGCTTGGCCGGGGGGGGGCCGTTGGGGACGCAGTATTTT. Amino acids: CASSLAGGGPLGTQYF.

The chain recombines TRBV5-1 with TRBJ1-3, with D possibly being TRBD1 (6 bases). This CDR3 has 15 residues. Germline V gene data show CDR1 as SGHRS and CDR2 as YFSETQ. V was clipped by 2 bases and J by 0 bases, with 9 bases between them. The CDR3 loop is CASSFQGSSGNTIYF. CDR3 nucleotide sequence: TGCGCCAGCAGCTTCCAGGGGTCCTCTGGAAACACCATATATTTT.

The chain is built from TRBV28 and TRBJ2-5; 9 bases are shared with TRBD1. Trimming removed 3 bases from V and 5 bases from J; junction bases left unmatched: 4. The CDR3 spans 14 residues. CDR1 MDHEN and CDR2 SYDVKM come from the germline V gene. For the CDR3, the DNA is TGTGCCAGCAGTTTGCGGGACAGGGAGGAGACCCAGTACTTC. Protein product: CASSLRDREETQYF.

The CDR3 loop reads CASSLVEFTDTQYF. As DNA, the CDR3 is TGTGCCAGCAGCTTAGTCGAGTTCACAGATACGCAGTATTTT. The rearrangement links TRBV7-8 to TRBJ2-3; D unresolved. Germline V gene sequence: CDR1 SGHVS, CDR2 FQNEAQ. V shed 1 base and J shed 2 bases, with 7 bases lying between them. This CDR3 has 14 residues.

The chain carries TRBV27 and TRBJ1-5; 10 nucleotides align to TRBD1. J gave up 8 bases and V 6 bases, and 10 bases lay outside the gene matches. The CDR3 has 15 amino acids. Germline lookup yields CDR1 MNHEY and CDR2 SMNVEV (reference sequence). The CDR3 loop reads CASREAGQGTEPQHF. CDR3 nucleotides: TGTGCCAGCAGAGAGGCGGGACAGGGGACAGAGCCCCAGCATTTT.

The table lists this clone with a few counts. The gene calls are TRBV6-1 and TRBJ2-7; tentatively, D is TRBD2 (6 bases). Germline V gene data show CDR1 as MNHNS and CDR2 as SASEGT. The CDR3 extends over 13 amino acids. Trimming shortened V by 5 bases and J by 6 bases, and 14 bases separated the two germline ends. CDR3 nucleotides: TGTGCCAGCAGTCCGACTAGGGGCAGCGAGCAGTACTTC. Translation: CASSPTRGSEQYF.

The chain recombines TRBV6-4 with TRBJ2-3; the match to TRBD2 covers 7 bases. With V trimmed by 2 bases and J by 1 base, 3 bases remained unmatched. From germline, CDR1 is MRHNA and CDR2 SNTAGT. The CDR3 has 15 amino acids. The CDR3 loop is CASSDKAGRTDTQYF. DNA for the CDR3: TGTGCCAGCAGTGACAAAGCGGGGCGCACAGATACGCAGTATTTT.

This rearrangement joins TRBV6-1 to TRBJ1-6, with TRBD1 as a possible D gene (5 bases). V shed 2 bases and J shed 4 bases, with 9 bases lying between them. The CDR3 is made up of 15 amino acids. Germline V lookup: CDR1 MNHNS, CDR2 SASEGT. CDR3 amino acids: CASSELGGYNSPLHF. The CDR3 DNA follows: TGTGCCAGCAGTGAACTCGGGGGGTATAATTCACCCCTCCACTTT.

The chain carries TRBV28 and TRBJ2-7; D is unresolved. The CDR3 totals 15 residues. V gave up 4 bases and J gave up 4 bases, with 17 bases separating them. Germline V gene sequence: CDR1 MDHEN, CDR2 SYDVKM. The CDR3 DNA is TGTGCCAGCAGTTCTTTGGCTTTGGCCCCGTACGAGCAGTACTTC. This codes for CASSSLALAPYEQYF.

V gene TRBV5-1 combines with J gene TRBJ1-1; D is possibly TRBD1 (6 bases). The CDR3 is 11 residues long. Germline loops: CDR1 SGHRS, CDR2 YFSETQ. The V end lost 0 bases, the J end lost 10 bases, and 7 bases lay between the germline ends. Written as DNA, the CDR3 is TGCGCCAGCAGCTTGGGCAGGGGAGCTTTCTTT. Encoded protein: CASSLGRGAFF.

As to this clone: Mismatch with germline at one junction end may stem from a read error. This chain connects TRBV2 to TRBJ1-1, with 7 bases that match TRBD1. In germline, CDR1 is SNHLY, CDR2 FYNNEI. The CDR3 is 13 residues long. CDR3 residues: CASSGDSLFEVFF. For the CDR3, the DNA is TGTGCCAGCAGTGGGGACAGTTTATTTGAAGTTTTCTTT.

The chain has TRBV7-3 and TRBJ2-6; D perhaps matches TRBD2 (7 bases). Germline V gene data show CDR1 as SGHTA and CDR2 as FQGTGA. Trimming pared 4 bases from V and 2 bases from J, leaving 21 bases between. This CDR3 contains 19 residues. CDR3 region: CASSSGGAGRGTGANVLTF. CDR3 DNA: TGTGCCAGCAGCTCCGGCGGGGCGGGGAGGGGGACTGGGGCCAACGTCCTGACTTTC.

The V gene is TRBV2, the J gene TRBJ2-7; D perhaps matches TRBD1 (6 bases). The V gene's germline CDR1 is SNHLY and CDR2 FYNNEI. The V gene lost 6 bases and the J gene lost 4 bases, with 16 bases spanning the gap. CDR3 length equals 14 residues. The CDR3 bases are TGTGCCAGCAGAGAGGACAGCACGAGGTACGAGCAGTACTTC. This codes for CASREDSTRYEQYF.

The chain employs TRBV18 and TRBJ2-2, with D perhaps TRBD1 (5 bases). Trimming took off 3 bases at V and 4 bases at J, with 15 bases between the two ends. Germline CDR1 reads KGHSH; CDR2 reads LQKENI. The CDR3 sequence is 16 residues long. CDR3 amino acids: CASSPKLGVLTGELFF. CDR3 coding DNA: TGTGCCAGCTCACCGAAGTTAGGGGTCCTCACCGGGGAGCTGTTTTTT.

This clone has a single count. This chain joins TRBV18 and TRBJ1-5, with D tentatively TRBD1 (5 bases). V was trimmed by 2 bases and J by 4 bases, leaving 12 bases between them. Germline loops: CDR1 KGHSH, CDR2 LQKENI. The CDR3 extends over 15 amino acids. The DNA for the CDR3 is TGTGCCAGCTCACCAAGCCGACAGAAAAATCAGCCCCAGCATTTT. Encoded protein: CASSPSRQKNQPQHF.

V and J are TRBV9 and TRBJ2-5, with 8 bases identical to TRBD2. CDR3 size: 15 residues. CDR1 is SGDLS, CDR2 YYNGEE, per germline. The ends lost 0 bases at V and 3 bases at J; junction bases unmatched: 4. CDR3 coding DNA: TGTGCCAGCAGCGTAGTTGGGACTAGTAAAGAGACCCAGTACTTC. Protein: CASSVVGTSKETQYF.

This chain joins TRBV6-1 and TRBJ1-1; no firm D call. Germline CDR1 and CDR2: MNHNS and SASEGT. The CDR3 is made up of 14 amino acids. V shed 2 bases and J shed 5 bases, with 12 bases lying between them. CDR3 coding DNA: TGTGCCAGCAGTGAAAACGGAGGGAGGACTGAAGCTTTCTTT. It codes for CASSENGGRTEAFF.

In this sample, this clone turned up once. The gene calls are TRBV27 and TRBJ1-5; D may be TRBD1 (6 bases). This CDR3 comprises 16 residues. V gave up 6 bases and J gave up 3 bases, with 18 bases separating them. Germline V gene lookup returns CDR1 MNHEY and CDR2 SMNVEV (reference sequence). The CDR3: CASSSTTGNSNQPQHF. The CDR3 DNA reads TGTGCCAGCAGCTCAACTACAGGGAATTCCAATCAGCCCCAGCATTTT.

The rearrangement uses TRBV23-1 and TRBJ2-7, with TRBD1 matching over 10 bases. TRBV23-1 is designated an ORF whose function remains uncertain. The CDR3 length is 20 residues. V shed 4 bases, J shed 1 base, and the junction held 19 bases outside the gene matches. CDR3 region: CASSRCPGQGVDRWSYEQYF. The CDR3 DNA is TGCGCCAGCAGTCGATGTCCTGGACAGGGGGTCGACCGGTGGTCCTACGAGCAGTACTTC.

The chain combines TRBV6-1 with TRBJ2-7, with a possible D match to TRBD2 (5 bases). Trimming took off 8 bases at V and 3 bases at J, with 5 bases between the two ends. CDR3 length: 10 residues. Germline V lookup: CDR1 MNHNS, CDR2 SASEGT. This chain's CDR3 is CASRDYEQYF. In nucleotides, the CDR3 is TGTGCCAGCCGGGACTACGAGCAGTACTTC.